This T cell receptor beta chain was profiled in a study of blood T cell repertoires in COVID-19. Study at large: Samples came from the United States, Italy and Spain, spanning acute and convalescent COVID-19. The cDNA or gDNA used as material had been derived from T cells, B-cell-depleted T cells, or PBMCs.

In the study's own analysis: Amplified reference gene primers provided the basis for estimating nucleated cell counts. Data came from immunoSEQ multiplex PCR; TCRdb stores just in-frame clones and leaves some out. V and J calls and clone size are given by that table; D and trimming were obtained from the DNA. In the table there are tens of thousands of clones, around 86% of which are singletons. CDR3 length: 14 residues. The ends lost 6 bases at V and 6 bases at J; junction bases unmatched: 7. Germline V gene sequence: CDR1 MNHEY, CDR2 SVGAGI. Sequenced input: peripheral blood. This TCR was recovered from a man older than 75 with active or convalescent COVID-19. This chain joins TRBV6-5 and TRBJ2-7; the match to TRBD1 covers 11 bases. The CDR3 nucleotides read TGTGCCAGCAGACAGCCGGGACAGGGGGGCGAGCAGTACGTC. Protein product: CASRQPGQGGEQYV.